The subject of this entry is one TCR beta chain. The target of this receptor is not known. Base qualities are not recorded, but no much larger clone differs from it by a single base. The V end gives up 5 bases and the J end 1 base, leaving 4 bases in the junction not matched to a gene. The CDR3 spans 15 residues, from the cysteine through the phenylalanine. Of all the DNA, just the CDR3 is kept, 45 bases in frame from base 1. Per the germline V gene (reference sequence), LNHDA is the CDR1 and SQIVND is the CDR2. In total, over 600 healthy bone marrow donors made up the cohort. At the time of sampling, all cohort members were nominally healthy, though unrecorded immune exposures were likely present. The donor tested CMV seropositive, placing the donor among the approximately 290 seropositive members of the cohort. A peripheral blood sample was provided by each donor, and peripheral blood mononuclear cells were used for TCR beta sequencing. The Qiagen DNeasy Blood Extraction Kit was used to extract genomic DNA from the blood cell samples.

The data were obtained in a study of cytomegalovirus exposure and HLA in healthy donors (dated by TCRdb to about 2017). Turning to the overall study: According to an earlier analysis of 550 to 750 of the donors, some 180 million T cells yielded 90 million to 130 million unique TCR beta sequences and about 300 Gb of sequence data. Roughly 320 gigabases of sequencing data and roughly 80 million unique TCR sequences made up an early release that covered 500 to 700 HLA-typed donors. The genetic ancestry cluster associated with self-reported Caucasian donors included around four fifths of the roughly 410 genotyped donors. The study aimed to test whether signatures of past pathogen exposure could be identified by cataloging public T cell receptors. Using immunosequencing, the study profiled T cell repertoires from fewer than 700 subjects and related those repertoires to cytomegalovirus serostatus. A separate validation cohort of over a hundred different subjects was used in addition to the approximately 640-subject first cohort. The study combined high-throughput TCR immunosequencing, statistical association of individual TCRs with disease status, and machine learning to predict cytomegalovirus infection status. A later analysis re-analyzed previously published TCR beta repertoires from 600 to 850 donors and added high-resolution HLA genotyping to study TCR occurrence patterns. In the later analysis, no new phenotypic data were used to find candidate immune exposures; instead, reliance was placed on TCR beta sequences and their occurrence across donors. To decide whether each TCR beta V gene segment behaved as functional or pseudogenic, an earlier analysis of approximately 590 of the donors relied on high-throughput TCR beta sequencing. Donor age, sex, ethnicity and CMV serostatus were collected together with the repertoire data. In a later genetic analysis, genome-wide SNP genotypes for about three fifths of the roughly 670 donors were used, and that subset was treated as a discovery cohort. All discovery cohort repertoires had been generated using a single sequencing platform. HLA typing included class I and class II loci at four-digit resolution. Typing coverage varied by locus: about 620-640 donors for A, B, C, DRB1 and DQB1; some 520 for DQA1; approximately 610 for DPA1; 450 to 480 for DPB1. Five DR-DQ haplotypes were treated as single units for association and clustering because of strong linkage in the cohort. Among some 400 genotyped donors of the cohort, an average of approximately 240,000 unique TCR beta nucleotide sequences was sequenced per donor, of which about 18% were non-productive. What the work shows at the level of the full study, not this receptor alone: According to the authors, the approach could potentially be generalized to other disease states and immunological phenotypes. According to a later analysis, most CMV-associated TCR beta chains appeared to be HLA-restricted, and the HLA associations seemed to be driven largely by CMV exposure. This cohort had only TCR beta chains sequenced, and the lack of alpha or paired-chain data limited which features could be detected. The classifier was reported to diagnose cytomegalovirus status with high specificity and sensitivity in both the original cohort and the validation cohort. CMV serostatus was the only immune exposure information available for the cohort. Specific HLA alleles were associated with 15,000 to 20,000 TCR beta sequences at a false discovery rate of 0.05 in a later analysis. A later analysis found that TCR association rates varied across HLA loci, with DRB1 alleles showing the most associated TCRs and HLA-C alleles the fewest. HLA typing was unavailable for some donors at each locus, so association tests used only the typed subset. Compared with the approximately 670-donor mean, donors in an Asian-associated ancestry cluster had fewer N-insertions in productive TCRs, according to a later genetic analysis. In an earlier analysis of a few hundred of the donors, most TCR beta V segments were observed in productive rearrangements about 87% or about 30% of the time, broadly matching IMGT annotations. A later genetic analysis associated a missense DCLRE1C variant with V-gene and J-gene trimming of TCR beta chains, and an independent cohort replicated the association. Assigning TCR associations to individual alleles was difficult when HLA alleles, especially DR and DQ, strongly co-occurred. Some IMGT-functional V segments, including TRBV6-2 and TRBV6-3, could not be told apart with the 87-base-pair reads, so those segments were excluded. A cluster of highly shared sequence variants was judged likely to be a technical artifact of the sequencing pipeline. A further reported finding was that TCR beta sequences accurately predicted the HLA-A and HLA-B alleles for most subjects in the first cohort. Presence/absence analyses assumed roughly uniform sequencing depth across donors, an assumption that may not hold. Most TCR sequences were observed very rarely across donors, whereas some public TCRs were present in many individuals. Because counts were too low, seventeen rarely observed V segments, including chromosome 9 orphons, were excluded from the earlier analysis of 587 of the donors. Compared with equally common non-associated chains, HLA-associated TCR beta chains in a later analysis were more clonally expanded and had lower generation probabilities. Correlated functional status among segregating V segments might be attributable to linkage disequilibrium, but an unknown experimental factor could not be ruled out. In a later analysis, several top co-occurrence clusters were reported to appear linked to parvovirus B19, influenza, CMV and Epstein-Barr virus. A few of the identified cytomegalovirus-associated TCR beta chains were confirmed in vitro to be specific for cytomegalovirus antigens. The study gave a list of 150 to 200 TCR beta chains associated with cytomegalovirus.

The library was produced with the immunoSEQ multiplex PCR assay. A mixture of 60 forward primers for TCR Vbeta segments and 13 reverse primers for TCR Jbeta segments was used in the multiplex PCR. The CDR3 region of rearranged TCR beta genes was amplified from genomic DNA with a multiplex PCR assay. Amplified TCR beta libraries were sequenced as 87-base-pair reads on the Illumina HiSeq System. The study's processing was this. In a later analysis, around 80 million unique TCR beta chains were counted across the 500 to 850 repertoires, and about 9.9 million of these chains were shared by at least two donors. A nearest-neighbor algorithm error-corrected the raw reads and collapsed the reads into unique sequences, merging closely related sequences to remove PCR and sequencing errors. To assign V, D and J gene segments, CDR3 sequences were aligned to IMGT reference sequences. For a sequence to be retained, a match of at least six nucleotides to both a V gene segment and a J gene segment was required. Rearrangements were called productive when the CDR3 lacked stop codons and stayed in frame with V and J; all others were non-productive. Following IMGT convention, CDR3 was defined as the stretch from the second conserved V-encoded cysteine up to the conserved J-encoded phenylalanine. In an earlier analysis of around 540 of the donors, sequences lacking an unambiguous match to a single V gene segment were excluded. An earlier analysis of over 450 of the donors classified V segments as functional when productive rearrangements were above 56.7% and as segregating when the standard deviation between donors was above 5%. A statistical classification framework was built to diagnose cytomegalovirus status from the catalog of TCR beta chain sequences. V and J gene assignment, in a later analysis, came from comparing TCR nucleotide sequences with IMGT/GENE-DB human TR gene sequences. In a later analysis, CDR3 sequences and most-parsimonious VDJ recombination scenarios were assigned using the TCRdist pipeline. A later analysis defined each TCR beta chain by its CDR3 amino acid sequence plus V-gene family, and excluded reads lacking a unique V-gene family. As a way to deal with suspected cross-contamination and a sequencing artifact, a later analysis dropped 640 or so nucleotide sequences that were highly shared and had low generation probability. In a later analysis, a clonal expansion index was calculated for each public chain from normalized within-repertoire ranks of inferred template counts. A later analysis computed generation probabilities with a VDJ recombination model fitted to out-of-frame rearrangements, and checked the results against IGoR. In a later analysis, hypergeometric tests were used to score TCR-TCR, TCR-HLA and TCR-CMV co-occurrence, with a repertoire-size bias correction applied to TCR pairs. In a later analysis, false discovery rates were estimated by permuting HLA or CMV assignments 20 times. In a later analysis, co-occurring TCRs were grouped using DBSCAN, and TCRdist sequence similarity was added for clustering within HLA-allele-positive subsets. For co-occurrence clustering, repertoires with fewer than 30,000 or more than 120,000 public chains were excluded, along with several repertoires with anomalous nucleotide sharing. As stored in TCRdb, this immuneACCESS dataset retains in-frame rearrangements with V and J assigned. A fraction of the clones does not appear; measured against another copy, unresolved V genes explain less than half of the discrepancy, and the remainder lacks a known reason. The DNA gave D and trimming, while V, J and clone size come from that table. In this sample the table shows 100,000 to 150,000 clones, 84% of which occur a single time. The ten biggest clones cover about 3% of the sample.

The chain uses TRBV19 and TRBJ2-3; a stretch of 9 junction bases matches TRBD2. Sequenced input: PBMCs. The receptor was derived from a woman aged 18 to 35 in good health and CMV-seropositive. Here the CDR3 is given as CASSARLAGTDTQYF. The DNA sequence follows: TGTGCCAGTAGTGCCCGACTAGCGGGCACAGATACGCAGTATTTT.